This TCR beta chain was recovered during a study of cytomegalovirus exposure and HLA in healthy donors. The study, taken as a whole, reports: What a later analysis showed was that several of the most significant clusters appeared linked to common viral pathogens.

The PCR employed 60 Vbeta primers together with 13 Jbeta primers. Measured with immunoSEQ multiplex PCR; TCRdb has only the in-frame clones, and not every one. The sample records roughly 130,000 clones, approximately 84% being singletons. This clone has just one count. Its antigen is undetermined. Germline values: CDR1 ENHRY, CDR2 SYGVKD. This CDR3 comprises 18 residues. Unmatched junction bases numbered 5, after V lost 1 base and J lost 1 base. The receptor was derived from a boy aged 2 to 9 in good health and CMV-seronegative. The sample taken for sequencing was PBMCs. The V and J genes are TRBV10-3 and TRBJ2-6; 9 bases match TRBD1. CDR3: CAISEWGQGNSGANVLTF. The CDR3 DNA sequence: TGTGCCATCAGTGAGTGGGGACAGGGAAATTCTGGGGCCAACGTCCTGACTTTC.